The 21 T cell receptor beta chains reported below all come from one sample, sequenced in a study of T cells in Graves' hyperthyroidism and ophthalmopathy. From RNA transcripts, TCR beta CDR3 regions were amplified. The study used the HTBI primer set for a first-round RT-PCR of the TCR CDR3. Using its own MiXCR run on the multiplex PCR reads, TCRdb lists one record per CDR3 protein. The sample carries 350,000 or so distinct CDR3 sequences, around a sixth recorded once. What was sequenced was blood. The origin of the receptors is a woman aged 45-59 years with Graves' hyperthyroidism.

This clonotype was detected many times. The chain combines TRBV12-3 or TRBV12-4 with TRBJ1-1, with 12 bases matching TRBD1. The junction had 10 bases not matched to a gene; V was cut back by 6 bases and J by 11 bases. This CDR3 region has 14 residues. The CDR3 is CASRAGTGGLRAFF. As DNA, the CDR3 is TGTGCCAGCAGGGCTGGGACAGGGGGCCTGAGGGCTTTCTTT.

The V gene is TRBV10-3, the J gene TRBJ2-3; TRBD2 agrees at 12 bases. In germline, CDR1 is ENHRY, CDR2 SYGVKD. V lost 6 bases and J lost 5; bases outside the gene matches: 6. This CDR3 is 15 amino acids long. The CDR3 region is CAISWTSGIGDTQYF. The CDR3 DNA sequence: TGTGCCATCAGCTGGACTAGCGGGATAGGAGATACGCAGTATTTT.

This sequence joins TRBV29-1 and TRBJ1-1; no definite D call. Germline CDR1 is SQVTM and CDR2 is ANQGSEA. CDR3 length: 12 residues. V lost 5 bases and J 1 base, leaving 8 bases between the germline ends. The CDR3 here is CSVSRSNTEAFF. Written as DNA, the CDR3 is TGCAGCGTTTCGAGGTCGAACACTGAAGCTTTCTTT.

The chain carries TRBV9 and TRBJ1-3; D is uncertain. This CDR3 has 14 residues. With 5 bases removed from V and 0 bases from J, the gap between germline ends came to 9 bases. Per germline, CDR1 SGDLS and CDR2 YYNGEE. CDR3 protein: CASRPFSSGNTIYF. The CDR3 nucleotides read TGTGCCAGCAGACCTTTCTCCTCTGGAAACACCATATATTTT.

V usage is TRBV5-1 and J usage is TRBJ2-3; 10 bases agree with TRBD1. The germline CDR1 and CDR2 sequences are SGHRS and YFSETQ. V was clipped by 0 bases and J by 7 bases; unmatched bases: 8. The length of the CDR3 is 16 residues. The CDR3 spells CASSLGFEGQGNTQYF. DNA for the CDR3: TGCGCCAGCAGCTTGGGGTTTGAGGGACAGGGGAATACGCAGTATTTT.

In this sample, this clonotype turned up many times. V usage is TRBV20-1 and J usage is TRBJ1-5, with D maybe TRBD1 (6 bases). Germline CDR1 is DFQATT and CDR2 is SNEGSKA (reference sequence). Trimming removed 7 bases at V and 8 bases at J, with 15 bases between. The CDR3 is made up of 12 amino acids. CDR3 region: CSVRRGQEPQHF. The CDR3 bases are TGCAGTGTTCGACGGGGGCAAGAGCCCCAGCATTTT.

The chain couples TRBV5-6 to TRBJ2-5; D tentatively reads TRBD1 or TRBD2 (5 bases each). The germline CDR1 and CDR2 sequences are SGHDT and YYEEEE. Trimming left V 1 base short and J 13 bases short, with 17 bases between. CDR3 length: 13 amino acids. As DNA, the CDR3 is TGTGCCAGCAGCTTGTGGTCGAGGGACGGTCGGTACTTC. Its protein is CASSLWSRDGRYF. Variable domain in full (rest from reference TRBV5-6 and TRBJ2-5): DAGVTQSPTHLIKTRGQQVTLRCSPKSGHDTVSWYQQALGQGPQFIFQYYEEEERQRGNFPDRFSGHQFPNYSSELNVNALLLGDSALYLCASSLWSRDGRYFGPGTRLLVL.

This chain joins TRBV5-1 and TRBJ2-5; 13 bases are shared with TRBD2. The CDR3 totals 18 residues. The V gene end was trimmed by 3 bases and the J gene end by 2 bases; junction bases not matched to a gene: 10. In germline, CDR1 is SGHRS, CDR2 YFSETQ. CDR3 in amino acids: CASSSAGTSGMSQETQYF. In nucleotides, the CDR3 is TGCGCCAGCAGCTCGGCCGGGACTAGCGGGATGAGTCAAGAGACCCAGTACTTC.

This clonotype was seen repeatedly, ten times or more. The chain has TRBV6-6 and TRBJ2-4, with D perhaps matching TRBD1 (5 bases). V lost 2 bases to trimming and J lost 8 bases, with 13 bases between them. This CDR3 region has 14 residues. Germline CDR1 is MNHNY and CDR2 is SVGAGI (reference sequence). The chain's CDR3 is CASSYRPIGDIQYF. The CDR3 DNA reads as TGTGCCAGCAGTTACCGGCCGATAGGGGACATTCAGTACTTC.

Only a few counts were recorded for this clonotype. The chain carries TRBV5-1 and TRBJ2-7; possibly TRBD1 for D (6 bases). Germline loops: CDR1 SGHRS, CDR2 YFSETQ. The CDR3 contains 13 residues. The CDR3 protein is CASQGSNLYEQYF. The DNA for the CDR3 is TGCGCTTCACAGGGTTCCAACCTCTACGAGCAGTACTTC.

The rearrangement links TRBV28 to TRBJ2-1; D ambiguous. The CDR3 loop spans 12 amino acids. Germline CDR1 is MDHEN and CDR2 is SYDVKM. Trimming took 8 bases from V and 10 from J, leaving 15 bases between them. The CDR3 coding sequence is TGTGCCAGCCGTGCACAAGAGTGGGAGCAGTTCTTC. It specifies CASRAQEWEQFF.

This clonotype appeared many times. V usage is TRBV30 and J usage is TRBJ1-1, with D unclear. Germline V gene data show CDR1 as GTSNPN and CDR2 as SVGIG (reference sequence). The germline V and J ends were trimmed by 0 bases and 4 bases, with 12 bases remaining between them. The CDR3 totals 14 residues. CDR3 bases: TGTGCCTGGAGTGTAAAGGACGGTACCACTGAAGCTTTCTTT. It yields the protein CAWSVKDGTTEAFF.

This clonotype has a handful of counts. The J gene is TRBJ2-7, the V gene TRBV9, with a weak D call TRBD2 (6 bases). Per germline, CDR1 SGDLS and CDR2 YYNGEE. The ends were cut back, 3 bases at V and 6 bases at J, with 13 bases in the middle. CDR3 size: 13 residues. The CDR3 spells CASSAGLLGEQYF. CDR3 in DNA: TGTGCCAGCAGCGCGGGACTCCTCGGCGAGCAGTACTTC.

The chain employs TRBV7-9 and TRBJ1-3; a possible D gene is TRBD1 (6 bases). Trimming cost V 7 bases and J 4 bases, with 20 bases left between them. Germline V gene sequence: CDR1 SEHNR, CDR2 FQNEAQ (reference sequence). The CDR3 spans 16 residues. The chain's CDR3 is CASTAGGRLSGNTIYF. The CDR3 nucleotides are TGTGCCAGCACCGCCGGGGGCAGACTTTCCGGAAACACCATATATTTT.

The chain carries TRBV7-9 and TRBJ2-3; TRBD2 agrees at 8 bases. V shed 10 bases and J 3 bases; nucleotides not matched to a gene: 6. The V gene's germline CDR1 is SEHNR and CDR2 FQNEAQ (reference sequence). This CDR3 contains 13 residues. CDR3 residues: CATHSGVTDTQYF. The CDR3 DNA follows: TGTGCCACACATAGCGGGGTTACAGATACGCAGTATTTT. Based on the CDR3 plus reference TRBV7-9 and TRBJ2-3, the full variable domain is DTGVSQNPRHKITKRGQNVTFRCDPISEHNRLYWYRQTLGQGPEFLTYFQNEAQLEKSRLLSDRFSAERPKGSFSTLEIQRTEQGDSAMYLCATHSGVTDTQYFGPGTRLTVL.

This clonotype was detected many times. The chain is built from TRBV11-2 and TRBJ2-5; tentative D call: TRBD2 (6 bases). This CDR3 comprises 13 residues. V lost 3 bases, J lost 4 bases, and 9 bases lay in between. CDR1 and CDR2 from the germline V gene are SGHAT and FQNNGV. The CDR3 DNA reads TGTGCCAGCAGCTTCGGAGGGAGAGAGACCCAGTACTTC. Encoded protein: CASSFGGRETQYF.

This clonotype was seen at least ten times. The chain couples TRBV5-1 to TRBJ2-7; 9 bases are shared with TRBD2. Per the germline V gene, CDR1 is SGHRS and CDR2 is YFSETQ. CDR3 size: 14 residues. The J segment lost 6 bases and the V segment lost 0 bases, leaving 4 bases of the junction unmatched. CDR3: CASSLEAGGFEQYF. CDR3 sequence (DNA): TGCGCCAGCAGCTTGGAGGCGGGAGGGTTCGAGCAGTACTTC.

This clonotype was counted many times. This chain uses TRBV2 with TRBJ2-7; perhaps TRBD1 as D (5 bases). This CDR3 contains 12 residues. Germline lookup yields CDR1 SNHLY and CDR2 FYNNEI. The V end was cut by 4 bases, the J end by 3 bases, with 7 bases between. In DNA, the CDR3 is TGTGCCAGCAGTGGACAGATCTACGAGCAGTACGTC. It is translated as CASSGQIYEQYV.

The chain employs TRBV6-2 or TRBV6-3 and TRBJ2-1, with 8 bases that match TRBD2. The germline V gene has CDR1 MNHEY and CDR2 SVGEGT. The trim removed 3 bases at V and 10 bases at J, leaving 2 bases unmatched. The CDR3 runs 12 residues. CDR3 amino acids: CASSYIAGEQFF. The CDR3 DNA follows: TGTGCCAGCAGTTATATAGCGGGGGAGCAGTTCTTC.

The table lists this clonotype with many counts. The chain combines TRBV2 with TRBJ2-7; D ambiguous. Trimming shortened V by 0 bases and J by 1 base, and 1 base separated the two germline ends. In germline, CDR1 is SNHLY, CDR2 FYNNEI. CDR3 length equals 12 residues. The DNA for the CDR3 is TGTGCCAGCAGTGAAGCGTCCTACGAGCAGTACGTC. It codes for CASSEASYEQYV.

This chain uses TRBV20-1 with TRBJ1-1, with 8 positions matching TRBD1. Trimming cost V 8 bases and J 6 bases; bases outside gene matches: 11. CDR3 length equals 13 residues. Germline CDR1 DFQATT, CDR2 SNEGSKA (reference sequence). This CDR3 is CSTRQGRSAEAFF. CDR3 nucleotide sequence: TGCAGTACAAGACAGGGGCGCAGTGCTGAAGCTTTCTTT.